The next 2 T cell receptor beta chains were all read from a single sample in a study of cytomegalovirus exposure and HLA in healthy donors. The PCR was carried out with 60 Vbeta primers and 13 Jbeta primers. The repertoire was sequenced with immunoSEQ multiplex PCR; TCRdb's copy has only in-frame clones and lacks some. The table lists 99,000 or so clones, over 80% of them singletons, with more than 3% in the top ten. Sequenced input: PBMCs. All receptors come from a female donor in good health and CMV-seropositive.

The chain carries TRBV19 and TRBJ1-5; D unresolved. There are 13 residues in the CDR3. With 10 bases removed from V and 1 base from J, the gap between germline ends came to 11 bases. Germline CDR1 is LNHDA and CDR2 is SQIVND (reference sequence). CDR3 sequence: CATSGLSNQPQHF. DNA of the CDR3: TGTGCCACGTCCGGGTTGAGCAATCAGCCCCAGCATTTT.

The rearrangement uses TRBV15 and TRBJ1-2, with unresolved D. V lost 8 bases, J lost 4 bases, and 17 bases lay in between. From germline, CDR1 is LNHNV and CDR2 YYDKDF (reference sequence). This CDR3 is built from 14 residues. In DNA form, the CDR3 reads TGTGCCACCGGCAAGACGGTGGAGGGCTATGGCTACACCTTC. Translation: CATGKTVEGYGYTF.